These 13 T cell receptor beta chains originate from one sample sequenced in a study of T cells expressing NK-cell markers. After re-calling the 5' RACE reads, TCRdb lists one entry per CDR3 protein, DNA absent. The listing records 440,000 or so distinct CDR3 sequences. Material for sequencing was blood T cells: a sorted CD56 or NKG2C T cell subset, CD4+ or CD8+ T cells, or bulk PBMC T cells (not recorded which). The receptors originated from a woman between 18 and 75 years old in good health.

V and J are TRBV10-3 and TRBJ2-3; TCRdb outputs TRBD1, but without DNA this stays unchecked. Germline V gives CDR1 ENHRY, CDR2 SYGVKD. The CDR3 runs 15 residues. CDR3 protein: CATRRLTGSADTQYF.

V and J are TRBV20-1 and TRBJ2-4; no DNA is available, so the TRBD2 call from TCRdb remains unchecked. This CDR3 is 12 amino acids long. CDR1 and CDR2 from the germline V gene are DFQATT and SNEGSKA (reference sequence). CDR3 protein: CSGEMGKNIQYF.

This chain connects TRBV2 to TRBJ2-5; TCRdb's D call, TRBD1, is unchecked because there is no DNA. This CDR3 spans 15 amino acids. Germline CDR1 SNHLY, CDR2 FYNNEI. CDR3 loop: CATVVGEGLGETQYF.

The chain links TRBV4-3 to TRBJ2-1; there is no DNA to check the TCRdb D call of TRBD2. CDR1 is LGHNA and CDR2 is YSLEER in the germline V gene. CDR3 length equals 16 residues. CDR3: CASSRFTGTAYNEQFF.

The rearrangement uses TRBV12-3 or TRBV12-4 and TRBJ2-5; no DNA is available, so the TRBD2 call from TCRdb remains unchecked. There are 16 residues in the CDR3. The CDR3 is CASSRLSGGYQETQYF.

The chain recombines TRBV7-2 with TRBJ1-2; TCRdb names TRBD1, which stays unverified in the absence of DNA. Germline lookup yields CDR1 SGHTA and CDR2 FQGNSA. The CDR3 covers 15 residues. CDR3 sequence: CASSSPTGFNYGYTF.

J is TRBJ1-5 and V is TRBV20-1; TCRdb returns TRBD1, unconfirmable since there is no DNA. The CDR3 is 14 residues long. Germline V CDR1 and CDR2: DFQATT, SNEGSKA (reference sequence). CDR3 in amino acids: CSARPGQSEGPQHF.

This chain uses TRBV7-2 with TRBJ2-3. The germline CDR1 and CDR2 sequences are SGHTA and FQGNSA. The CDR3 extends over 16 amino acids. The CDR3: CASSLAHTTYTDTQYF.

This chain uses TRBV20-1 with TRBJ2-7; TCRdb gives TRBD1 as the D gene, but with no DNA this cannot be confirmed. CDR1 DFQATT and CDR2 SNEGSKA come from the germline V gene (reference sequence). This CDR3 is 14 amino acids long. Here the CDR3 reads CSASPTGRTYEQYF.

The V gene is TRBV6-2 or TRBV6-3, the J gene TRBJ2-1; checking the TCRdb D call of TRBD2 is not possible without DNA. The CDR3 covers 15 residues. Germline V gene data show CDR1 as MNHEY and CDR2 as SVGEGT. The CDR3 sequence is CAARGGSGSIGEQFF.

The rearrangement joins TRBV4-1 to TRBJ1-1. The germline CDR1 and CDR2 sequences are MGHRA and YSYEKL. This CDR3 spans 13 amino acids. Here the CDR3 reads CASSQGWATEAFF.

The rearrangement links TRBV27 to TRBJ2-6; checking the TCRdb D call of TRBD1 is not possible without DNA. The CDR3 is 16 residues long. From germline, CDR1 is MNHEY and CDR2 SMNVEV (reference sequence). The CDR3 protein is CASSSLGWGGANVLTF.

V usage is TRBV6-5 and J usage is TRBJ1-2; TCRdb indicates TRBD1, and absent DNA this call remains unverified. CDR3 length: 15 amino acids. In germline, CDR1 is MNHEY, CDR2 SVGAGI. This CDR3 reads CASSYSDRGRNGYTF.